The next 21 T cell receptor beta chains were all read from a single sample in a study of vaccination effects on CD4 cells after COVID-19. The repertoire was sequenced with immunoSEQ multiplex PCR; TCRdb's copy has only in-frame clones and lacks some. The table includes 55,000 to 80,000 clones, approximately 70% detected once. ViraFEST expansion of antigen-specific CD4+ T cells with viral peptide pools preceded sequencing. Following 10 days of culture, CD4+ T cells were isolated. None of these healthy vaccinees had been infected with SARS-CoV-2 before vaccination. No antigen is known for these receptors. The specimen was CD4+ T cells from PBMCs cultured with HCoV-OC43 spike peptides, collected before COVID-19 vaccination. Specified subset: HCoV-OC43 spike overlapping peptide pool stimulation. These receptors were taken from a human donor who received a COVID-19 vaccine.

V is TRBV21-1 and J is TRBJ2-5; the table's D call, TRBD2, has no DNA check behind it. TRBV21-1 is flagged as a pseudogene. The CDR3 covers 16 residues. This CDR3 is CASSKDPGKREETQYF. In DNA form, the CDR3 reads TGTGCCAGCAGCAAAGATCCGGGTAAGAGGGAAGAGACCCAGTACTTC.

V gene TRBV7-2 combines with J gene TRBJ2-1; TRBD2 agrees at 13 bases. The germline gives CDR1 SGHTA, CDR2 FQGNSA. This CDR3 is built from 15 residues. V lost 6 bases and J lost 7; bases outside the gene matches: 6. The CDR3 DNA is TGTGCCAGCAGGAAGACTAGCGGGGGGAATAATGAGCAGTTCTTC. Protein product: CASRKTSGGNNEQFF.

The chain recombines TRBV6-2 or TRBV6-3 with TRBJ1-1; the D gene is possibly TRBD1 (6 bases). V lost 0 bases, J lost 6 bases, and 14 bases lay in between. Per the germline V gene, CDR1 is MNHEY and CDR2 is SVGEGT. CDR3 length: 15 amino acids. CDR3 region: CASSYSVRGDAEAFF. The CDR3 bases are TGTGCCAGCAGTTACTCGGTGAGGGGGGACGCTGAAGCTTTCTTT.

The chain has TRBV7-8 and TRBJ2-2, with TRBD1 matching 8 bases. V was pared by 4 bases and J by 1 base, with 5 bases of the junction left unmatched. Per germline, CDR1 SGHVS and CDR2 FQNEAQ. The CDR3 consists of 16 residues. The CDR3: CASSYTGTGNTGELFF. DNA of the CDR3: TGTGCCAGCAGCTATACCGGGACAGGGAACACCGGGGAGCTGTTTTTT.

Here the CDR3 reads CASSELRAGTVYGYTF. CDR3 sequence (DNA): TGTGCCAGCAGTGAACTACGAGCTGGGACAGTCTATGGCTACACCTTC. This chain links TRBV2 with TRBJ1-2; TRBD1 matches at 7 bases. Germline V CDR1 and CDR2: SNHLY, FYNNEI. The J segment lost 4 bases and the V segment lost 2 bases, leaving 10 bases of the junction unmatched. This CDR3 has 16 residues.

This clone has only a few counts. This chain links TRBV5-1 with TRBJ1-6; maybe TRBD1 (6 bases). The CDR3 contains 14 residues. With 0 bases removed from V and 10 bases from J, the gap between germline ends came to 11 bases. CDR1 and CDR2 (germline): SGHRS, YFSETQ. CDR3 DNA sequence: TGCGCCAGCAGCTTGGCCTACGGACAGTCACCCCTCCACTTT. It codes for CASSLAYGQSPLHF.

The chain joins TRBV9 to TRBJ2-2, with D uncertain. This CDR3 has 14 amino acids. V dropped 4 bases and J dropped 0 bases, with 7 bases sitting between them. Germline V gene lookup returns CDR1 SGDLS and CDR2 YYNGEE. The CDR3 sequence is CASSSPTNTGELFF. In nucleotides, the CDR3 is TGTGCCAGCAGCTCTCCTACGAACACCGGGGAGCTGTTTTTT.

The J gene is TRBJ2-7, the V gene TRBV2, with D unresolved. Germline CDR1 SNHLY, CDR2 FYNNEI. Trimming took 3 bases from V and 5 from J, leaving 5 bases between them. This CDR3 is 11 amino acids long. The CDR3 region is CASSDIHEQYV. Here the CDR3 DNA reads TGTGCCAGCAGTGATATCCACGAGCAGTACGTC.

The chain has TRBV19 and TRBJ2-5; 10 bases fit TRBD2. Germline CDR1 reads LNHDA; CDR2 reads SQIVND (reference sequence). The CDR3 sequence is 13 residues long. J lost 5 bases, V lost 5 bases, and 2 bases had no gene match. CDR3 amino acids: CASSLAGVETQYF. The CDR3 DNA sequence: TGTGCCAGTAGTCTAGCGGGGGTGGAGACCCAGTACTTC.

The chain has TRBV7-8 and TRBJ2-3; the D gene is possibly TRBD1 (6 bases). Looked up from germline, CDR1 is SGHVS and CDR2 is FQNEAQ. The CDR3 totals 18 residues. Trimming took off 1 base at V and 0 bases at J, with 17 bases between the two ends. The chain's CDR3 is CASSLGLTGLTSTDTQYF. As DNA, the CDR3 is TGTGCCAGCAGCTTAGGACTCACAGGGTTAACTAGCACAGATACGCAGTATTTT.

The rearrangement links TRBV5-1 to TRBJ2-3; D gene uncertain. There are 16 residues in the CDR3. V shed 4 bases and J shed 2 bases, with 17 bases lying between them. Germline lookup yields CDR1 SGHRS and CDR2 YFSETQ. CDR3 loop: CASSPLGRANTDTQYF. CDR3 coding DNA: TGCGCCAGCAGCCCTTTAGGTAGGGCTAACACAGATACGCAGTATTTT.

The rearrangement links TRBV9 to TRBJ2-2, with 9 bases matching TRBD1. V lost 0 bases and J lost 4; bases outside the gene matches: 4. Per germline, CDR1 SGDLS and CDR2 YYNGEE. The CDR3 loop spans 16 amino acids. The CDR3 is CASSVVGQGGTGELFF. CDR3 nucleotides: TGTGCCAGCAGCGTAGTGGGACAGGGTGGCACCGGGGAGCTGTTTTTT.

This chain connects TRBV19 to TRBJ1-2; D is possibly TRBD1 (5 bases). CDR3 size: 14 residues. Germline V gene sequence: CDR1 LNHDA, CDR2 SQIVND (reference sequence). The V end lost 6 bases, the J end lost 4 bases, and 15 bases lay between the germline ends. The CDR3 DNA reads as TGTGCCAGTAGGGCCCGGGACCTTTTCTATGGCTACACCTTC. Encoded protein: CASRARDLFYGYTF.

This clone was found a few times. The chain carries TRBV5-1 and TRBJ2-1; D possibly corresponds to TRBD2 (6 bases). The CDR3 contains 15 residues. Trimming pared 1 base from V and 4 bases from J, leaving 12 bases between. Germline CDR1 is SGHRS and CDR2 is YFSETQ. The DNA for the CDR3 is TGCGCCAGCAGCTTGTCCGGGACTGAGTACAATGAGCAGTTCTTC. Translating gives CASSLSGTEYNEQFF.

V gene TRBV11-1 combines with J gene TRBJ1-6; D might be TRBD1 (5 bases). The V gene's germline CDR1 is SGHAT and CDR2 FQDESV (reference sequence). Trimming stripped 2 bases from V and 5 bases from J, with 10 bases between. This CDR3 spans 15 amino acids. The CDR3 DNA reads as TGTGCCAGCAGCTTACGGTGGGGGGATAATTCACCCCTCCACTTT. Translation gives CASSLRWGDNSPLHF.

This clone is a singleton in its sample. The gene calls are TRBV3-1 (or the pseudogene TRBV3-2) and TRBJ2-1; the match to TRBD2 covers 7 bases. Germline-derived CDR1 and CDR2 are LGHDT and YNNKEL (reference sequence). This CDR3 is 14 amino acids long. V gave up 1 base and J gave up 12 bases; unmatched junction bases: 9. CDR3 sequence (DNA): TGTGCCAGCAGCCAAGCGTCCTCGTGGGGGGGGCAGTTCTTC. Protein: CASSQASSWGGQFF.

The chain combines TRBV2 with TRBJ2-3; the match to TRBD2 covers 8 bases. Germline loops: CDR1 SNHLY, CDR2 FYNNEI. Trimming at V came to 2 bases and at J to 0 bases, leaving 10 bases not matched to a gene. This CDR3 region has 18 residues. In nucleotides, the CDR3 is TGTGCCAGCAGTGAACTAGCGGGTGAGGGAGTAAGCACAGATACGCAGTATTTT. This sequence encodes CASSELAGEGVSTDTQYF.

The rearrangement joins TRBV18 to TRBJ2-7, with 9 bases that match TRBD1. There are 13 residues in the CDR3. Trimming at V came to 5 bases and at J to 10 bases, leaving 9 bases not matched to a gene. In germline, CDR1 is KGHSH, CDR2 LQKENI. CDR3 sequence: CASSWGTGFEQYV. CDR3 DNA: TGTGCCAGCTCATGGGGGACAGGGTTTGAACAGTACGTC.

The chain joins TRBV24-1 to TRBJ2-3, with D uncertain. V shed 6 bases and J shed 3 bases, with 6 bases lying between them. Germline V gene lookup returns CDR1 KGHDR and CDR2 SFDVKD. CDR3 length: 12 residues. CDR3: CATSSITDTQYF. Written as DNA, the CDR3 is TGTGCCACCAGTAGTATTACAGATACGCAGTATTTT.

The chain joins TRBV29-1 to TRBJ2-3; 13 positions match TRBD2. V trimming: 2 bases; J trimming: 3 bases; junction bases outside the gene matches: 2. The CDR3 totals 15 residues. Germline V gene lookup returns CDR1 SQVTM and CDR2 ANQGSEA. For the CDR3, the DNA is TGCAGCGTTGAAAGACTAGCGGGGGGTACAGATACGCAGTATTTT. Translating it yields CSVERLAGGTDTQYF.

The chain employs TRBV4-1 and TRBJ2-6, with 9 bases matching TRBD1. The CDR3 sequence is 18 residues long. V shed 3 bases, J shed 0 bases, and the junction held 6 bases outside the gene matches. Germline V gives CDR1 MGHRA, CDR2 YSYEKL. This CDR3 is CASSQFGTGSSGANVLTF. The CDR3 DNA reads as TGCGCCAGCAGCCAGTTTGGGACAGGGAGCTCTGGGGCCAACGTCCTGACTTTC.